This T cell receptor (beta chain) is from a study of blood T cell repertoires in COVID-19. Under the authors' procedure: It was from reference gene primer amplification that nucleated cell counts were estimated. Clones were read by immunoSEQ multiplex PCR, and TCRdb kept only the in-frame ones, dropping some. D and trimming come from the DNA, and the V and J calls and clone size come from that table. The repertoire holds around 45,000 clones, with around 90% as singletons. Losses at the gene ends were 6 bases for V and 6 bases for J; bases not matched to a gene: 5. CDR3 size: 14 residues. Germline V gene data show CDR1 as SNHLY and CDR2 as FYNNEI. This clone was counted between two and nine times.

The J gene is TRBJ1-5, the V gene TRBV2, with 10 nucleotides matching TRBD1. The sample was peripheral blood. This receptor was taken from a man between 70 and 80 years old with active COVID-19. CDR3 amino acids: CASRNDRGPQPQHF. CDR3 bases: TGTGCCAGCAGGAACGACAGGGGGCCTCAGCCCCAGCATTTT.